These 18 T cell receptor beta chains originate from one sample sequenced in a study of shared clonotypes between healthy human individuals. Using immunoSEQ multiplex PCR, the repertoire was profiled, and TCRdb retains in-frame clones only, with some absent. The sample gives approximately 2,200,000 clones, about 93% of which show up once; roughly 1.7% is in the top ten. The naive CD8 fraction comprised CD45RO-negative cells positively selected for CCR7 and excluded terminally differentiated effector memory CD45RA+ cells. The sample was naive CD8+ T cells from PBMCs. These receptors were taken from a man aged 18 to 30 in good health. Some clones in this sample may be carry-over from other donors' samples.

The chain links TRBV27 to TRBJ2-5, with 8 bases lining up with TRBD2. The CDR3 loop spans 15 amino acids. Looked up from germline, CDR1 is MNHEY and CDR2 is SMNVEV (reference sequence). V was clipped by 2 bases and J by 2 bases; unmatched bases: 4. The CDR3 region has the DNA TGTGCCAGCAGTTTAGTGCGGGAGGTACAAGAGACCCAGTACTTC. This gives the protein CASSLVREVQETQYF.

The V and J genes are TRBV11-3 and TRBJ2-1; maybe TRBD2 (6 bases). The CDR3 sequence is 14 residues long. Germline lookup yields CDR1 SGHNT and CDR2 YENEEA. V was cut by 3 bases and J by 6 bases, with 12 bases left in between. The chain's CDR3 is CASSFTSSLNEQFF. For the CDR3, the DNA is TGTGCCAGCAGCTTTACTAGCTCCCTCAATGAGCAGTTCTTC.

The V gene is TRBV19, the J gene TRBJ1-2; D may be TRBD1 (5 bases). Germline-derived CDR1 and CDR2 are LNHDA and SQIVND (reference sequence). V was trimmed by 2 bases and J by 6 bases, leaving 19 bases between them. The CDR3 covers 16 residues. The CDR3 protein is CASSIPGMGEGNGYTF. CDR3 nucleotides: TGTGCCAGTAGTATACCCGGGATGGGGGAAGGTAATGGCTACACCTTC.

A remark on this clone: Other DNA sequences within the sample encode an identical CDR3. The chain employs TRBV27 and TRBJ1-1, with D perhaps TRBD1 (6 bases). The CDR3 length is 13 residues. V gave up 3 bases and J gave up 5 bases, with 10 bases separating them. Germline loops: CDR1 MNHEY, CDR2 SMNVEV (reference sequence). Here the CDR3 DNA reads TGTGCCAGCAGTTTCGGGAGGGGGACTGAAGCTTTCTTT. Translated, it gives CASSFGRGTEAFF.

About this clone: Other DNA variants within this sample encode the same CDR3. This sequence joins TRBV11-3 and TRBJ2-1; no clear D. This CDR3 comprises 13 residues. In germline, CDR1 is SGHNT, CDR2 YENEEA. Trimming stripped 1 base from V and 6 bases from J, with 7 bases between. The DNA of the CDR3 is TGTGCCAGCAGCTTAGCTGTGGGCAATGAGCAGTTCTTC. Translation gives CASSLAVGNEQFF.

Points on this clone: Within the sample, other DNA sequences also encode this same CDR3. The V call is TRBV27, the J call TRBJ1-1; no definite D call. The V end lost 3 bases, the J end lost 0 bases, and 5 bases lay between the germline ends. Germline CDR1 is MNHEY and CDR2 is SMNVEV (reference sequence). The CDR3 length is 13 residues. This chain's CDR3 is CASSLFLNTEAFF. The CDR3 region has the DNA TGTGCCAGCAGTTTGTTTTTGAACACTGAAGCTTTCTTT.

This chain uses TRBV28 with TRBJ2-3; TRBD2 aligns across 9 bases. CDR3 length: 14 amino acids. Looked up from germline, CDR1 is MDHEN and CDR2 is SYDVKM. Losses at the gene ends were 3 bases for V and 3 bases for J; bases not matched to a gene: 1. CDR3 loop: CASSLTSGTDTQYF. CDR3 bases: TGTGCCAGCAGTTTGACTAGCGGTACAGATACGCAGTATTTT.

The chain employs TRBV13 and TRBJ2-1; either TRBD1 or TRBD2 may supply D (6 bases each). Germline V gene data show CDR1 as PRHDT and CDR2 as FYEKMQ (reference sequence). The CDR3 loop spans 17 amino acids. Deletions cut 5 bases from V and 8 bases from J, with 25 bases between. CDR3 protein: CASSPRGGSRERDEQFF. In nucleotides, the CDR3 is TGTGCCAGCAGCCCCCGAGGGGGGTCTAGAGAGAGGGATGAGCAGTTCTTC.

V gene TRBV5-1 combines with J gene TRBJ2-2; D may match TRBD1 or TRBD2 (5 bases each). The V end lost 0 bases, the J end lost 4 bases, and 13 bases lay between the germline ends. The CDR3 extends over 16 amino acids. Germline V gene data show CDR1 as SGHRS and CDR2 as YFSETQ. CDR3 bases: TGCGCCAGCAGCTTGGTGGATCCAGGGACCACCGGGGAGCTGTTTTTT. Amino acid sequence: CASSLVDPGTTGELFF.

CDR3 bases: TGTGCCGGAAGAAAGGCAACTAATGAAAAACTGTTTTTT. Its protein product is CAGRKATNEKLFF. The V and J genes are TRBV28 and TRBJ1-4; the D is unclear. The length of the CDR3 is 13 residues. The V gene's germline CDR1 is MDHEN and CDR2 SYDVKM. V lost 11 bases, J lost 0 bases, and 10 bases lay in between.

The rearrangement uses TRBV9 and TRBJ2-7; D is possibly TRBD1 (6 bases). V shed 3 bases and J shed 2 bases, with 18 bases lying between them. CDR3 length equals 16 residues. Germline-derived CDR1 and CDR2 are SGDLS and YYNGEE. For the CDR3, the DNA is TGTGCCAGCAGCGAAGGGGCCAGGGGCAGGACCTACGAGCAGTACTTC. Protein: CASSEGARGRTYEQYF.

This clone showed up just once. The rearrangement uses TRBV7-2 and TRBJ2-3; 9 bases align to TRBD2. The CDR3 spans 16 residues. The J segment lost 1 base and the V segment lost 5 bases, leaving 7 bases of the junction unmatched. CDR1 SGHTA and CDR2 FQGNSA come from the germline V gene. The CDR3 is CASSPRLAARTDTQYF. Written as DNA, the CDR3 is TGTGCCAGCAGCCCACGACTAGCGGCTCGCACAGATACGCAGTATTTT.

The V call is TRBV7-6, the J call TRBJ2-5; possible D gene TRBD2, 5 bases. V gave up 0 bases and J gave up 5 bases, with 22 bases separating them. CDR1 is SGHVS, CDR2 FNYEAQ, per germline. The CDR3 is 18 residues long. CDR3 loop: CASSLAPGGSRVKETQYF. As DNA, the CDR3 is TGTGCCAGCAGCTTAGCCCCCGGAGGCTCCCGCGTAAAGGAGACCCAGTACTTC.

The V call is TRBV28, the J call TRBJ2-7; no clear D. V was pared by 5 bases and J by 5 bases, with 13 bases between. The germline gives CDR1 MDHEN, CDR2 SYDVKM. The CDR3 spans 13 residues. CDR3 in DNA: TGTGCCAGCAGTCTTTGGGCCAAAGACGAGCAGTACTTC. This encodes CASSLWAKDEQYF.

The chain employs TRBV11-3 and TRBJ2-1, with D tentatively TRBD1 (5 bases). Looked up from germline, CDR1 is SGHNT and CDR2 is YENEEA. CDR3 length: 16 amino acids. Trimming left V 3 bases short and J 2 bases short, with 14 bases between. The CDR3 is CASSLGPRGTYNEQFF. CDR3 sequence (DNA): TGTGCCAGCAGCTTGGGGCCGAGAGGAACCTACAATGAGCAGTTCTTC.

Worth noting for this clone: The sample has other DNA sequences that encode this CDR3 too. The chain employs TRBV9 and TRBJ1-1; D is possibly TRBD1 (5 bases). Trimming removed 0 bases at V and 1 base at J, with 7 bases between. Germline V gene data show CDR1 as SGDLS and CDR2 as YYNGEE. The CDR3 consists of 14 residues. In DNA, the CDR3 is TGTGCCAGCAGCGTAGGAAGGGGGAACACTGAAGCTTTCTTT. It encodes CASSVGRGNTEAFF. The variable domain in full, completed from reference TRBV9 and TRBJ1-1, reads DSGVTQTPKHLITATGQRVTLRCSPRSGDLSVYWYQQSLDQGLQFLIQYYNGEERAKGNILERFSAQQFPDLHSELNLSSLELGDSALYFCASSVGRGNTEAFFGQGTRLTVV.

CDR3 loop: CASKSRTGGDQPQHF. The CDR3, as DNA: TGTGCCAGCAAATCCCGCACAGGGGGCGATCAGCCCCAGCATTTT. The V and J genes are TRBV27 and TRBJ1-5; TRBD1 matches at 9 bases. CDR1 and CDR2 from the germline V gene are MNHEY and SMNVEV (reference sequence). This CDR3 region has 15 residues. V gave up 7 bases and J gave up 5 bases; unmatched junction bases: 9.

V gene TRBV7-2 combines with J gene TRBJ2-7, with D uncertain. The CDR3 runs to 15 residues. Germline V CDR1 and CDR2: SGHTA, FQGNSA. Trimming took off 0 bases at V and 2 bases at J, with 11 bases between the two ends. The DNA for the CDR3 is TGTGCCAGCAGCTTAGCTCCGTCCTCCACCTACGAGCAGTACTTC. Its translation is CASSLAPSSTYEQYF.